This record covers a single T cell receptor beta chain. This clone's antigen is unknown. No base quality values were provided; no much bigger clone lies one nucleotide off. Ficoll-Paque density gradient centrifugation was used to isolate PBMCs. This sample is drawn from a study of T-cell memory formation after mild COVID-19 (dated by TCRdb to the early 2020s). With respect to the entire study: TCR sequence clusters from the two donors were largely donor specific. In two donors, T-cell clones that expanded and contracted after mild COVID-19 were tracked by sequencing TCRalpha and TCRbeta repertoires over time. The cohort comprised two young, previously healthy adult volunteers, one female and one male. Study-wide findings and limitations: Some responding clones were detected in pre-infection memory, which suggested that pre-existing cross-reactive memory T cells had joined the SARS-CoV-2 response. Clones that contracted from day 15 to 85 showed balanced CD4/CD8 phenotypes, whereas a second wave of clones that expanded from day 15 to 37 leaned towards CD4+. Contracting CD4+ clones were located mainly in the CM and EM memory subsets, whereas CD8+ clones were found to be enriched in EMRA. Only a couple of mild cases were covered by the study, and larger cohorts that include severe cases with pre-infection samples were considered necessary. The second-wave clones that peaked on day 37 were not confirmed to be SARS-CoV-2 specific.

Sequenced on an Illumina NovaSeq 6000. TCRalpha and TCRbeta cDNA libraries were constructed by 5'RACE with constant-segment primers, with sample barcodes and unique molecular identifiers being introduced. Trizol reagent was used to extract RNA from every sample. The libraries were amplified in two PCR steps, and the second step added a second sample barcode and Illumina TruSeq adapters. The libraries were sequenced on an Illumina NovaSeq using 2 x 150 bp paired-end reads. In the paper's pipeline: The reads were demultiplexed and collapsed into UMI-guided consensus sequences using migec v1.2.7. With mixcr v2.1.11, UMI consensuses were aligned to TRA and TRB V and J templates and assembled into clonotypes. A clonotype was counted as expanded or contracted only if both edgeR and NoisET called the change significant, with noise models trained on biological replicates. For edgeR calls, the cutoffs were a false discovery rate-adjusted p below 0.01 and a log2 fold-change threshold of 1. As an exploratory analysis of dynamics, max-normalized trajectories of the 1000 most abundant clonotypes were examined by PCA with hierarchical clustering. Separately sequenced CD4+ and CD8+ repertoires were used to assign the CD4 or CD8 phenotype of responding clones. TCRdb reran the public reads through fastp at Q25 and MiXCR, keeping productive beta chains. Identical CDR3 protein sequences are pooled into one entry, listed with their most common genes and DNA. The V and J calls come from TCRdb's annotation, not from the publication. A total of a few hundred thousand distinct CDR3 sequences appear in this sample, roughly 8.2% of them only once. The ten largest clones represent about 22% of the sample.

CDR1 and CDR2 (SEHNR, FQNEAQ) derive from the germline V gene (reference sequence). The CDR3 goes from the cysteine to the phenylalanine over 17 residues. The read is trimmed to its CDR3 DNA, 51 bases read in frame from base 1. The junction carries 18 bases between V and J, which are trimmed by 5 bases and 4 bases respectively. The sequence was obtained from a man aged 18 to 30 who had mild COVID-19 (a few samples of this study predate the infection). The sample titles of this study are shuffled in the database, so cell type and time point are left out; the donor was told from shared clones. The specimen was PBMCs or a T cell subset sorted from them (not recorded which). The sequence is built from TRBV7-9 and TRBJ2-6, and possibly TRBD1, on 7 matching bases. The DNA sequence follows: TGTGCCAGCAGCCCCAGGGGGGCAGGGTCCGGGGCCAACGTCCTGACTTTC. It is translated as CASSPRGAGSGANVLTF. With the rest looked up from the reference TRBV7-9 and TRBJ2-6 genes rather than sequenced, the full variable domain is DTGVSQNPRHKITKRGQNVTFRCDPISEHNRLYWYRQTLGQGPEFLTYFQNEAQLEKSRLLSDRFSAERPKGSFSTLEIQRTEQGDSAMYLCASSPRGAGSGANVLTFGAGSRLTVL.